The entry below describes one T cell receptor beta chain. CDR3 length: 16 residues. Germline V lookup: CDR1 MNHEY, CDR2 SMNVEV (reference sequence). V lost 6 bases and J lost 9; bases outside the gene matches: 11. The protocol was immunoSEQ multiplex PCR, while the TCRdb copy is restricted to in-frame clones and leaves out a portion. The sample yields approximately 90,000 clones, 55% to 75% seen once. These data originate in a study of blood T cell repertoires in COVID-19. The wider study: There were acute and convalescent COVID-19 samples, and they came from the United States, Italy and Spain.

The chain combines TRBV27 with TRBJ1-6; 10 bases are a match to TRBD1. The receptor's source is a woman older than 75 with acute or convalescent COVID-19. Sample: peripheral blood. For the CDR3, the DNA is TGTGCCAGCAGGCCCTGGGGACAGGGGTCGAGTTCACCCCTCCACTTT. Translation gives CASRPWGQGSSSPLHF.